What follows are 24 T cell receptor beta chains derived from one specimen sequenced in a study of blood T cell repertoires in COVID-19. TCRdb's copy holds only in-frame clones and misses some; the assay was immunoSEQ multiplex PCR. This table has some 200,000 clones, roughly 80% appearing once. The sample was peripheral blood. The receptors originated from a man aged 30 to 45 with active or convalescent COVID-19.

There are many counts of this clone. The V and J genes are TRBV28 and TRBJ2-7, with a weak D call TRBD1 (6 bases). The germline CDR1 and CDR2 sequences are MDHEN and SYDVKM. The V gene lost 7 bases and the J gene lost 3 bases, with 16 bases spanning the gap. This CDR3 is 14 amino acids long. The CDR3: CASKGPGALYEQYF. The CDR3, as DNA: TGTGCCAGCAAAGGTCCAGGGGCCCTCTACGAGCAGTACTTC. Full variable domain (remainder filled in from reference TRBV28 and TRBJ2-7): DVKVTQSSRYLVKRTGEKVFLECVQDMDHENMFWYRQDPGLGLRLIYFSYDVKMKEKGDIPEGYSVSREKKERFSLILESASTNQTSMYLCASKGPGALYEQYFGPGTRLTVT.

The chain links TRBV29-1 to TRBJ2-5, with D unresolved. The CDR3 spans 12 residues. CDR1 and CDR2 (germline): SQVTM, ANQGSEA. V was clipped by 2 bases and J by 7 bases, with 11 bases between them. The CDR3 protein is CSVETVELTQYF. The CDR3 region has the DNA TGCAGCGTTGAAACCGTGGAGTTGACCCAGTACTTC.

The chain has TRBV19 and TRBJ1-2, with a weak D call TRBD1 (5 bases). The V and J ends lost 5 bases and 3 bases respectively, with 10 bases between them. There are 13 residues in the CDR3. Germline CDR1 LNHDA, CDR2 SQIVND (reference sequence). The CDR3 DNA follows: TGTGCCAGTAGTTGGGGGGACCACTATGGCTACACCTTC. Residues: CASSWGDHYGYTF.

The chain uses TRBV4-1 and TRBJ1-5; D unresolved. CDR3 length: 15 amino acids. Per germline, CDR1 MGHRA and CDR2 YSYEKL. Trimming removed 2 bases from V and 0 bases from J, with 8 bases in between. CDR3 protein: CASSQSLDSNQPQHF. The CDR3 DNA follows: TGCGCCAGCAGCCAATCTTTAGATAGCAATCAGCCCCAGCATTTT.

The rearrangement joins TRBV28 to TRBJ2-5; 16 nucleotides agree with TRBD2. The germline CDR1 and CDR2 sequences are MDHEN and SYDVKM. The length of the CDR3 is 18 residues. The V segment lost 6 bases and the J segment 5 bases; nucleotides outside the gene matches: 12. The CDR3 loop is CASRLGTSGGARWETQYF. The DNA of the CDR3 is TGTGCCAGCAGGCTGGGGACTAGCGGGGGGGCCCGTTGGGAGACCCAGTACTTC.

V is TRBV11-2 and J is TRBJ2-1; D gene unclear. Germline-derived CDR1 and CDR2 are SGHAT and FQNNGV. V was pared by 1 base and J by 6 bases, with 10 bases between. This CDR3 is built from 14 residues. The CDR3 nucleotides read TGTGCCAGCAGCTTAGGAACTATCTTCAATGAGCAGTTCTTC. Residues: CASSLGTIFNEQFF.

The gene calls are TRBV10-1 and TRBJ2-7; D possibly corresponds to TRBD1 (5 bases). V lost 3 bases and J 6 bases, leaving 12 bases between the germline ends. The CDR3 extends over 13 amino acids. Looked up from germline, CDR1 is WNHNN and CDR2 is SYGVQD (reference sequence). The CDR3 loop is CASSEGRASEQYV. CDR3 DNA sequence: TGCGCCAGCAGTGAAGGCAGGGCGAGCGAGCAGTACGTC.

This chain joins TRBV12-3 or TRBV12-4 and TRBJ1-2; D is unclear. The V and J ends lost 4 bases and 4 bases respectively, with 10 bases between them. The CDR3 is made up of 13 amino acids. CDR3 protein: CASSYASGYGYTF. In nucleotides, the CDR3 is TGTGCCAGCAGTTATGCCTCCGGCTATGGCTACACCTTC.

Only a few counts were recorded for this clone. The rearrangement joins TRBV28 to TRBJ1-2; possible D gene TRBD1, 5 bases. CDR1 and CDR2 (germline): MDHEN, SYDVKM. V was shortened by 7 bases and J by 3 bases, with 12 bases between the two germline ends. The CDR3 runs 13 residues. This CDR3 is CASKSQEYYGYTF. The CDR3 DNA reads TGTGCCAGCAAGTCACAGGAATACTATGGCTACACCTTC.

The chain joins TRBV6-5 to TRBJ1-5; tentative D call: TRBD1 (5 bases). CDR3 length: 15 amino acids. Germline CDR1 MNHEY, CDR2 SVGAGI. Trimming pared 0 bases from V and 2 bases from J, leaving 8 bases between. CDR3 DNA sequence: TGTGCCAGCAGTTACTCAACAGGTGGCAATCAGCCCCAGCATTTT. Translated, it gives CASSYSTGGNQPQHF.

The CDR3 region has the DNA TGTGCCAGCAGTTTGTTTACAGGGGGCCACACTGAAGCTTTCTTT. Amino acid sequence: CASSLFTGGHTEAFF. The V call is TRBV27, the J call TRBJ1-1; TRBD1 matches 9 bases. Germline CDR1 and CDR2: MNHEY and SMNVEV (reference sequence). The trim removed 3 bases at V and 3 bases at J, leaving 5 bases unmatched. This CDR3 region has 15 residues.

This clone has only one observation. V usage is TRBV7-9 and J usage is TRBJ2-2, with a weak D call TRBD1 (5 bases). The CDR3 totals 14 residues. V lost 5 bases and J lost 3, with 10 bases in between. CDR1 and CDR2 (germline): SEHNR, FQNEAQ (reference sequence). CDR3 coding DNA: TGTGCCAGCAGCATTCAGGGCCACACCGGGGAGCTGTTTTTT. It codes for CASSIQGHTGELFF.

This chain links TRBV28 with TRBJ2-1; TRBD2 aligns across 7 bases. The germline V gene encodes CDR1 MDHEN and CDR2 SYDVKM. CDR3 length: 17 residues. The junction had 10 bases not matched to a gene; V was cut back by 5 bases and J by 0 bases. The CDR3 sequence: CASSRTRGGLSYNEQFF. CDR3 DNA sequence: TGTGCCAGCAGTCGAACTCGCGGGGGACTCTCCTACAATGAGCAGTTCTTC. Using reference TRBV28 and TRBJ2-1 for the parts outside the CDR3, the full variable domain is DVKVTQSSRYLVKRTGEKVFLECVQDMDHENMFWYRQDPGLGLRLIYFSYDVKMKEKGDIPEGYSVSREKKERFSLILESASTNQTSMYLCASSRTRGGLSYNEQFFGPGTRLTVL.

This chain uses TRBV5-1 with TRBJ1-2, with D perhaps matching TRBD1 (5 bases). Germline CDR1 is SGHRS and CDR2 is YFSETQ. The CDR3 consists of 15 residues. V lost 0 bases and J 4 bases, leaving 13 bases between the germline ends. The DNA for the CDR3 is TGCGCCAGCAGCTTGGAGCCCGGGGGTTCCTATGGCTACACCTTC. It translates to CASSLEPGGSYGYTF.

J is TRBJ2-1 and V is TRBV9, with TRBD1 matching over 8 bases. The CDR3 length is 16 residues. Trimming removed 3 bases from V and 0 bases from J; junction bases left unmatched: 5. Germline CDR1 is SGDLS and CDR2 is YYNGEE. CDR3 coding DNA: TGTGCCAGCAGCGCGCAGGGGGCCAACTCCTACAATGAGCAGTTCTTC. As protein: CASSAQGANSYNEQFF.

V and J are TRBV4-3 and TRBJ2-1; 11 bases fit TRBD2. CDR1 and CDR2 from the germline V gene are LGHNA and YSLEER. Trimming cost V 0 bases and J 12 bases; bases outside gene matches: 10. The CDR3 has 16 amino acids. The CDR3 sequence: CASSQDALAGERRQFF. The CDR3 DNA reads TGCGCCAGCAGCCAAGATGCACTAGCGGGAGAACGTCGGCAGTTCTTC.

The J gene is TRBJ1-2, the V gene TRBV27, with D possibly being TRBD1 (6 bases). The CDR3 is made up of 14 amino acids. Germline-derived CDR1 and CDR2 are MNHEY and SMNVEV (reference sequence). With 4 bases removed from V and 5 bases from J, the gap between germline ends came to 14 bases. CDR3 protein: CASSWTEKWYGYTF. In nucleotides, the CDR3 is TGTGCCAGCAGTTGGACAGAGAAGTGGTATGGCTACACCTTC.

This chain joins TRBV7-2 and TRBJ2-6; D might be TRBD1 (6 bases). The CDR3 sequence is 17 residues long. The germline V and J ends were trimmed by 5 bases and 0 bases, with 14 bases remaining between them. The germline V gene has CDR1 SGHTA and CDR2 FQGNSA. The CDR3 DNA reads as TGTGCCAGCAGCCCTAGGGGACAATCCTCTGGGGCCAACGTCCTGACTTTC. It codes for CASSPRGQSSGANVLTF.

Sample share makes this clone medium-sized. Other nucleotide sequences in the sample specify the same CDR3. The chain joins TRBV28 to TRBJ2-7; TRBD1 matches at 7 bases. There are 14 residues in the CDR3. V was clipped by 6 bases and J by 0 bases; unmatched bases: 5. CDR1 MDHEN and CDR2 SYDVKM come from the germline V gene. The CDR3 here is CASSPTGSSYEQYV. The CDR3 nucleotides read TGTGCCAGCAGCCCGACAGGGTCCTCCTACGAGCAGTACGTC.

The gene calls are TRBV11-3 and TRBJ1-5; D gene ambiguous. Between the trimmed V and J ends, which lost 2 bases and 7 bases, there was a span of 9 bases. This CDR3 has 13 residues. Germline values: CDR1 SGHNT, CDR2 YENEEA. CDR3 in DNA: TGTGCCAGCAGCTTATTCAACGGGCAGCCCCAGCATTTT. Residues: CASSLFNGQPQHF.

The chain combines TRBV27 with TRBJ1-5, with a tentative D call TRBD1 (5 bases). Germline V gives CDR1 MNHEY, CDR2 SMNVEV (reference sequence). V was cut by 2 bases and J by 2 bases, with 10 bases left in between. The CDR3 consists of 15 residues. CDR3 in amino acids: CASSLKGLGNQPQHF. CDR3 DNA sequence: TGTGCCAGCAGTTTAAAGGGGTTAGGCAATCAGCCCCAGCATTTT.

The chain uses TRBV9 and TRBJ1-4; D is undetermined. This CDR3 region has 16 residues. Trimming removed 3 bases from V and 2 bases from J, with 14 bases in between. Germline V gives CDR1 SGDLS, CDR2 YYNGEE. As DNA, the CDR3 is TGTGCCAGCAGCGGAACAGAGGAGCGGACTAATGAAAAACTGTTTTTT. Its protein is CASSGTEERTNEKLFF.

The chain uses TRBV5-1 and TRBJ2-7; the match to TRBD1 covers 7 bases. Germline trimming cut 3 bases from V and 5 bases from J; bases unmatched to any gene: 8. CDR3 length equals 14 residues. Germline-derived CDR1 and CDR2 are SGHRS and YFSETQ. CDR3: CASSSRTGGNEQYV. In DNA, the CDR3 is TGCGCCAGCAGCTCGAGGACAGGTGGCAACGAGCAGTACGTC.

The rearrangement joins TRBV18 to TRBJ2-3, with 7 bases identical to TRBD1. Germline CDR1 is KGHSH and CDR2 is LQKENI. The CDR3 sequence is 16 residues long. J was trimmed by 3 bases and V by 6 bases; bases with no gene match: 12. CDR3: CASSRQGDQSTDTQYF. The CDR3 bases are TGTGCCAGCTCGCGTCAGGGGGACCAGTCAACAGATACGCAGTATTTT.